This TCR beta chain was captured in a study of cytomegalovirus exposure and HLA in healthy donors. Study-level findings and limits: According to a later analysis, donors in an Asian-associated ancestry cluster reportedly had fewer N-insertions than the 666-donor mean. Sequences of the TCR beta chain were said to predict the HLA-A and HLA-B alleles of most subjects accurately.

There are a few counts of this clone. Its specificity is not known. The PCR had 60 Vbeta and 13 Jbeta primers. Clones were read by immunoSEQ multiplex PCR, and TCRdb kept only the in-frame ones, dropping some. The sample lists about 120,000 clones; 6.5% to 9.5% were seen once. The CDR3 extends over 15 amino acids. V lost 0 bases to trimming and J lost 11 bases, with 20 bases between them. Germline CDR1 SGDLS, CDR2 YYNGEE. The sequence was collected from a woman in her thirties or forties in good health and CMV-seropositive. The chain couples TRBV9 to TRBJ1-1; maybe TRBD1 (5 bases). The sequencing sample was made of PBMCs. CDR3 sequence reads: CASSVEAVSGARAFF. The CDR3 coding sequence is TGTGCCAGCAGCGTAGAGGCTGTTTCTGGGGCTAGGGCTTTCTTT.